This TCR beta chain was retrieved from a study of T-cell reconstitution after alpha-beta-depleted transplantation in children. For TCRbeta, the library was prepared with unique molecular identifiers. TCRdb reprocessed the PCR reads via MiXCR and lists one record per CDR3 protein. The data show approximately 420,000 distinct CDR3 sequences, 11% seen once. The clonotype originates from a human donor who donated a stem cell graft to a child with acute myeloid leukemia. Source: PBMCs from the stem cell graft donor, taken from the stem cell graft.

Here the CDR3 DNA reads TGTGCCAGCAGCCCCGGATGGCCTTTTAAGGGGACAGATACGCAGTATTTT. Its translation is CASSPGWPFKGTDTQYF. The rearrangement joins TRBV7-4 to TRBJ2-3, with D perhaps matching TRBD1 (5 bases). Germline CDR1 is SGHVT and CDR2 is SQSDAQ. V was pared by 5 bases and J by 3 bases, with 21 bases between. The CDR3 covers 17 residues. Drawing the rest from reference TRBV7-4 and TRBJ2-3, the complete variable domain is GAGVSQSPRYKVAKRGRDVALRCDSISGHVTLYWYRQTLGQGSEVLTYSQSDAQRDKSGRPSGRFSAERPERSVSTLKIQRTEQGDSAVYLCASSPGWPFKGTDTQYFGPGTRLTVL.